This TCR beta chain is drawn from a study of blood T cells in healthy people across ages. Overall study findings and caveats: Observed TCR beta diversity per million T cells went down as age went up. This fall followed a roughly linear course with age. The long-lived group displayed more naive CD4+ cells, plus higher diversity, than the aged donors did.

The CDR3 spans 15 residues. Germline V gene sequence: CDR1 SGHTA, CDR2 FQGNSA. The J segment lost 5 bases and the V segment lost 5 bases, leaving 9 bases of the junction unmatched. Using a J-beta primer mix together with a sample-barcoded 5' primer, a second PCR was run for roughly 6 to 12 cycles. A 12-random-nucleotide template-switch adaptor tagged each cDNA molecule. TCRdb called the 5' RACE reads again in MiXCR, with one record for every CDR3 protein. The table records about 970,000 distinct CDR3 sequences, just over 50% of them present only once. A remark on this clonotype: Its cognate antigen is unknown.

The origin of this receptor is a woman aged 55-69 years in good health. V usage is TRBV7-2 and J usage is TRBJ2-1; 7 nucleotides line up with TRBD2. The source material was blood. The CDR3, as DNA: TGTGCCAGCAGCCCCCGGGCTAGCGGAAACAATGAGCAGTTCTTC. Its translation is CASSPRASGNNEQFF.